The 30 T cell receptor beta chains reported below all come from one sample, sequenced in a study of cytomegalovirus exposure and HLA in healthy donors. In the PCR, 60 Vbeta and 13 Jbeta primers were used. The repertoire was sequenced with immunoSEQ multiplex PCR; TCRdb's copy has only in-frame clones and lacks some. The sample has fewer than 90,000 clones, under 80% seen once. The sample taken for sequencing was PBMCs. These receptors came from a man aged 25-45 years in good health and CMV-seropositive.

The chain links TRBV19 to TRBJ2-3, with TRBD2 matching 15 bases. This CDR3 spans 17 amino acids. Germline V CDR1 and CDR2: LNHDA, SQIVND (reference sequence). In nucleotides, the CDR3 is TGTGCAAGGGGGGGACTAGCGGGGGGCACTAGCACAGATACGCAGTATTTT. Protein: CARGGLAGGTSTDTQYF.

The J gene is TRBJ2-5, the V gene TRBV5-4; no clear D gene. The V end was cut by 3 bases, the J end by 2 bases, with 11 bases between. The CDR3 covers 14 residues. Per the germline V gene, CDR1 is SGHNT and CDR2 is YYREEE (reference sequence). Written as DNA, the CDR3 is TGTGCCAGCAGCTCCCAGACGAGGCAAGAGACCCAGTACTTC. It encodes CASSSQTRQETQYF.

The chain is built from TRBV7-9 and TRBJ1-4; 7 nucleotides match TRBD1. Trimming at V came to 5 bases and at J to 3 bases, leaving 12 bases not matched to a gene. Per germline, CDR1 SEHNR and CDR2 FQNEAQ (reference sequence). The CDR3 sequence is 17 residues long. The CDR3 sequence: CASSAGTDGGPNEKLFF. Here the CDR3 DNA reads TGTGCCAGCAGCGCTGGGACAGATGGGGGGCCTAATGAAAAACTGTTTTTT.

This rearrangement joins TRBV18 to TRBJ2-5; 11 bases are a match to TRBD2. Per the germline V gene, CDR1 is KGHSH and CDR2 is LQKENI. The CDR3 covers 16 residues. The ends lost 6 bases at V and 2 bases at J; junction bases unmatched: 8. CDR3 loop: CASSPGLAAGQETQYF. For the CDR3, the DNA is TGTGCCAGCTCGCCGGGACTAGCGGCGGGACAAGAGACCCAGTACTTC. Full variable domain (remainder filled in from reference TRBV18 and TRBJ2-5): NAGVMQNPRHLVRRRGQEARLRCSPMKGHSHVYWYRQLPEEGLKFMVYLQKENIIDESGMPKERFSAEFPKEGPSILRIQQVVRGDSAAYFCASSPGLAAGQETQYFGPGTRLLVL.

Many counts were recorded for this clone. CDR3 DNA: TGTGCCAGCAGTGCGGCAGGGGAGAACAATGAGCAGTTCTTC. The encoded protein is CASSAAGENNEQFF. V is TRBV6-4 and J is TRBJ2-1; weak D call: TRBD1 (6 bases). The CDR3 consists of 14 residues. Germline CDR1 is MRHNA and CDR2 is SNTAGT. Deletions cut 4 bases from V and 5 bases from J, with 12 bases between.

J is TRBJ1-2 and V is TRBV5-1; D is undetermined. The CDR3 is 15 residues long. With 4 bases removed from V and 5 bases from J, the gap between germline ends came to 18 bases. CDR1 is SGHRS, CDR2 YFSETQ, per germline. The CDR3 DNA is TGCGCCAGCAGCCCGGTCGCGGGCACGGCGTATGGCTACACCTTC. Its translation is CASSPVAGTAYGYTF.

This chain links TRBV19 with TRBJ2-7, with TRBD1 identical over 10 bases. Germline CDR1 LNHDA, CDR2 SQIVND (reference sequence). The CDR3 runs 12 residues. Unmatched junction bases numbered 2, after V lost 8 bases and J lost 4 bases. As DNA, the CDR3 is TGTGCCAGTTCGGGACAGGGGTACGAGCAGTACTTC. Translation gives CASSGQGYEQYF. Complete variable domain (other parts from reference TRBV19 and TRBJ2-7): DGGITQSPKYLFRKEGQNVTLSCEQNLNHDAMYWYRQDPGQGLRLIYYSQIVNDFQKGDIAEGYSVSREKKESFPLTVTSAQKNPTAFYLCASSGQGYEQYFGPGTRLTVT.

This clone has just one count. The rearrangement links TRBV4-1 to TRBJ2-7, with 7 positions matching TRBD2. The CDR3 spans 13 residues. V lost 4 bases and J lost 5; bases outside the gene matches: 5. Germline V lookup: CDR1 MGHRA, CDR2 YSYEKL. CDR3 in amino acids: CASSPGGSDEQYF. The CDR3 DNA is TGCGCCAGCAGCCCGGGGGGTTCGGACGAGCAGTACTTC.

This chain's CDR3 is CAWSETGDVQYF. The DNA of the CDR3 is TGTGCCTGGAGTGAGACAGGGGACGTGCAGTACTTC. The chain is built from TRBV30 and TRBJ2-7, with 8 bases matching TRBD1. Per germline, CDR1 GTSNPN and CDR2 SVGIG (reference sequence). Unmatched junction bases numbered 5, after V lost 1 base and J lost 9 bases. The CDR3 contains 12 residues.

The chain has TRBV2 and TRBJ1-2; 10 bases fit TRBD1. The CDR3 has 14 residues. The germline V gene has CDR1 SNHLY and CDR2 FYNNEI. V was pared by 6 bases and J by 2 bases, with 3 bases of the junction left unmatched. The CDR3 DNA follows: TGTGCCAGCAGCCCGGACAGGGGGAACTATGGCTACACCTTC. Protein: CASSPDRGNYGYTF.

This clone was detected only once. The chain carries TRBV5-4 and TRBJ1-6, with 7 bases lining up with TRBD1. CDR1 SGHNT and CDR2 YYREEE come from the germline V gene (reference sequence). V lost 3 bases, J lost 7 bases, and 10 bases stayed unmatched. This CDR3 has 16 residues. The CDR3 sequence is CASSYPFDRVNSPLHF. The CDR3 nucleotides read TGTGCCAGCAGCTACCCGTTCGACAGGGTCAATTCACCCCTCCACTTT. Drawing the rest from reference TRBV5-4 and TRBJ1-6, the complete variable domain is ETGVTQSPTHLIKTRGQQVTLRCSSQSGHNTVSWYQQALGQGPQFIFQYYREEENGRGNFPPRFSGLQFPNYSSELNVNALELDDSALYLCASSYPFDRVNSPLHFGNGTRLTVT.

This clone has just one count. This chain uses TRBV10-3 with TRBJ1-2; 9 positions agree with TRBD1. Germline CDR1 ENHRY, CDR2 SYGVKD. The V and J ends lost 6 bases and 2 bases, in that order; junction bases with no gene match: 4. The CDR3 runs to 14 residues. DNA for the CDR3: TGTGCCATCAGAACAGGGGGCCCCAACTATGGCTACACCTTC. This codes for CAIRTGGPNYGYTF.

This clone was recorded only once. The chain uses TRBV5-6 and TRBJ1-1, with a possible D match to TRBD1 (6 bases). The CDR3 loop spans 12 amino acids. V was shortened by 4 bases and J by 3 bases, with 7 bases between the two germline ends. From germline, CDR1 is SGHDT and CDR2 YYEEEE. The CDR3 sequence is CASSEGDTEAFF. For the CDR3, the DNA is TGTGCCAGCAGCGAGGGGGACACTGAAGCTTTCTTT.

The rearrangement links TRBV30 to TRBJ1-4; 8 positions agree with TRBD1. Germline trimming cut 2 bases from V and 8 bases from J; bases unmatched to any gene: 4. Germline lookup yields CDR1 GTSNPN and CDR2 SVGIG (reference sequence). This CDR3 spans 13 amino acids. In DNA form, the CDR3 reads TGTGCCTGGAGTCGGACAGGGTCGGAAAAACTGTTTTTT. Its translation is CAWSRTGSEKLFF.

Notes on this clone: One junction end does not reproduce the germline sequence, and a read error may be involved. Other DNA sequences in the same sample also yield this CDR3. The V gene is TRBV7-2, the J gene TRBJ1-6; D ambiguous. Germline V CDR1 and CDR2: SGHTA, FQGNSA. This CDR3 comprises 14 residues. CDR3 sequence reads: CASSLVFGNSPLHF. For the CDR3, the DNA is TGTGCCAGCAGCTTAGTGTTCGGTAATTCACCCCTCCACTTC.

This clone has only a few counts. The chain is built from TRBV5-6 and TRBJ1-5, with D perhaps matching TRBD1 (6 bases). The CDR3 sequence is 14 residues long. Germline-derived CDR1 and CDR2 are SGHDT and YYEEEE. Trimming removed 2 bases at V and 2 bases at J, with 8 bases between. CDR3: CASSFRGGNQPQHF. The CDR3 DNA reads as TGTGCCAGCAGCTTCAGGGGTGGCAATCAGCCCCAGCATTTT.

V is TRBV9 and J is TRBJ2-5; 13 positions match TRBD2. The trim removed 4 bases at V and 5 bases at J, leaving 5 bases unmatched. From germline, CDR1 is SGDLS and CDR2 YYNGEE. The CDR3 extends over 15 amino acids. The CDR3 loop is CASSTSGGAGETQYF. The CDR3 DNA follows: TGTGCCAGCAGCACTAGCGGGGGGGCAGGGGAGACCCAGTACTTC.

This chain joins TRBV6-1 and TRBJ2-7, with 7 bases lining up with TRBD1. The J segment lost 0 bases and the V segment lost 3 bases, leaving 5 bases of the junction unmatched. The germline V gene encodes CDR1 MNHNS and CDR2 SASEGT. The CDR3 consists of 15 residues. The CDR3: CASSEARDSSYEQYF. For the CDR3, the DNA is TGTGCCAGCAGTGAGGCCCGGGACAGCTCCTACGAGCAGTACTTC.

The V call is TRBV5-1, the J call TRBJ2-7, with TRBD2 as a possible D gene (7 bases). CDR3 length equals 16 residues. Trimming took 0 bases from V and 2 from J, leaving 15 bases between them. CDR1 is SGHRS and CDR2 is YFSETQ in the germline V gene. CDR3 coding DNA: TGCGCCAGCAGCTTGGTACAAGGGGGGGCGGCCTACGAGCAGTACTTC. It codes for CASSLVQGGAAYEQYF.

V usage is TRBV4-3 and J usage is TRBJ1-3; weak D call: TRBD1 (6 bases). The germline V gene has CDR1 LGHNA and CDR2 YSLEER. The CDR3 has 16 residues. Trimming stripped 1 base from V and 2 bases from J, with 12 bases between. Here the CDR3 reads CASSQVSGVPGNTIYF. CDR3 DNA: TGCGCCAGCAGCCAAGTCTCAGGGGTTCCTGGAAACACCATATATTTT.

The sample holds a few counts of this clone. The chain is built from TRBV6-5 and TRBJ2-7; possible D gene TRBD2, 5 bases. This CDR3 region has 13 residues. Germline loops: CDR1 MNHEY, CDR2 SVGAGI. Trimming cost V 8 bases and J 3 bases, with 14 bases left between them. CDR3 sequence (DNA): TGTGCCAGCGCATCGGGGTTTAACTACGAGCAGTACTTC. Its translation is CASASGFNYEQYF.

The gene calls are TRBV4-3 and TRBJ2-1, with 11 bases fitting TRBD2. Germline CDR1 is LGHNA and CDR2 is YSLEER. J gave up 5 bases and V 5 bases, and 2 bases lay outside the gene matches. The CDR3 totals 14 residues. The CDR3 region is CASSEGLADNEQFF. The DNA of the CDR3 is TGCGCCAGCAGCGAGGGACTAGCGGACAATGAGCAGTTCTTC.

The J gene is TRBJ1-1, the V gene TRBV7-6, with D possibly being TRBD1 (5 bases). This CDR3 has 15 residues. The ends were cut back, 1 base at V and 1 base at J, with 10 bases in the middle. Germline V gives CDR1 SGHVS, CDR2 FNYEAQ. CDR3 in amino acids: CASSLGVGENTEAFF. The CDR3 DNA reads as TGTGCCAGCAGCTTAGGTGTAGGGGAGAACACTGAAGCTTTCTTT.

The chain has TRBV5-4 and TRBJ2-1; D might be TRBD1 (6 bases). The V gene's germline CDR1 is SGHNT and CDR2 YYREEE (reference sequence). The CDR3 runs 14 residues. The V end lost 0 bases, the J end lost 8 bases, and 12 bases lay between the germline ends. DNA for the CDR3: TGTGCCAGCAGCTTGGGCACGAACAGGGATGAGCAGTTCTTC. Its protein product is CASSLGTNRDEQFF.

The CDR3 here is CASGYLNEKLFF. In DNA form, the CDR3 reads TGTGCCAGCGGCTACTTAAATGAAAAACTGTTTTTT. The gene calls are TRBV13 and TRBJ1-4; D call uncertain. The germline CDR1 and CDR2 sequences are PRHDT and FYEKMQ (reference sequence). The CDR3 totals 12 residues. V was clipped by 8 bases and J by 5 bases, with 9 bases between them.

The genes are TRBV7-9 and TRBJ2-7, with TRBD1 identical over 11 bases. The CDR3 runs 15 residues. CDR1 SEHNR and CDR2 FQNEAQ come from the germline V gene (reference sequence). The junction had 6 bases not matched to a gene; V was cut back by 5 bases and J by 3 bases. CDR3 in amino acids: CASSLSGTGGYEQYF. The DNA for the CDR3 is TGTGCCAGCAGCCTATCTGGGACAGGGGGCTACGAGCAGTACTTC.

This chain links TRBV9 with TRBJ2-3; maybe TRBD2 (5 bases). This CDR3 has 16 residues. The V end was cut by 0 bases, the J end by 3 bases, with 14 bases between. CDR1 SGDLS and CDR2 YYNGEE come from the germline V gene. The CDR3 region has the DNA TGTGCCAGCAGCGTAGCTATCGGACTTCCAACAGATACGCAGTATTTT. Translated, it gives CASSVAIGLPTDTQYF.

The chain combines TRBV7-9 with TRBJ2-5, with TRBD1 matching over 10 bases. The length of the CDR3 is 14 residues. V lost 5 bases to trimming and J lost 4 bases; unmatched junction nucleotides: 4. The V gene's germline CDR1 is SEHNR and CDR2 FQNEAQ (reference sequence). The CDR3 nucleotides read TGTGCCAGCAGCCCGGACAGGGGGGGAGAGACCCAGTACTTC. Its protein is CASSPDRGGETQYF.

This clone was recorded once. J is TRBJ2-5 and V is TRBV7-8, with a possible D match to TRBD2 (7 bases). The J call may be mistaken, given a closer DNA end match to TRBJ2-7. This CDR3 is built from 17 residues. The germline CDR1 and CDR2 sequences are SGHVS and FQNEAQ. For the CDR3, the DNA is TGTGCCAGCAGCTTAACGGGGGGCTTTGGTGACTCCTACGAGCAGTACTTC. Residues: CASSLTGGFGDSYEQYF.

This clone was counted only a few times. The rearrangement links TRBV18 to TRBJ1-2; D gene uncertain. Germline V gene sequence: CDR1 KGHSH, CDR2 LQKENI. This CDR3 spans 14 amino acids. V gave up 0 bases and J gave up 4 bases, with 9 bases separating them. The CDR3 bases are TGTGCCAGCTCACCACCGGGCAACGGCTATGGCTACACCTTC. Translating it yields CASSPPGNGYGYTF.